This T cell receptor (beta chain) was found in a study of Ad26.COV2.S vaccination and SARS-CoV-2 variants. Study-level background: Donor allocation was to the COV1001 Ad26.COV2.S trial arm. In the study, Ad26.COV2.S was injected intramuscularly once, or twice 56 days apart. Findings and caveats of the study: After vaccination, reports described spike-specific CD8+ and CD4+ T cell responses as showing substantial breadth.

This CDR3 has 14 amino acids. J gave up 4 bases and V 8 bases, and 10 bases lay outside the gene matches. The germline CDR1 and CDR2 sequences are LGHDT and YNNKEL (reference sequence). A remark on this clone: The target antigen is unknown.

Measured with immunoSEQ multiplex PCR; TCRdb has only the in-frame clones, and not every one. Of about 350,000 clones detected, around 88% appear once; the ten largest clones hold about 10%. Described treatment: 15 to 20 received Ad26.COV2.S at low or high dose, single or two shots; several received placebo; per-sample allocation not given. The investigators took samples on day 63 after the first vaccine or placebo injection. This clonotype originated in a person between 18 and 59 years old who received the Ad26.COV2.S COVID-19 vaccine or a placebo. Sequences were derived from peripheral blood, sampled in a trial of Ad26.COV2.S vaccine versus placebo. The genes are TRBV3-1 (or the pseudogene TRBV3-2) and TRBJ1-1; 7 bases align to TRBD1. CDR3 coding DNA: TGTGCCAGCCGAAGGGACAGTCAAGGCACTGAAGCTTTCTTT. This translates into CASRRDSQGTEAFF.